This section outlines one TCR beta chain sequence together with its context. The data were taken from a study of blood T cell repertoires in COVID-19. The germline CDR1 and CDR2 sequences are MNHEY and SMNVEV (reference sequence). Trimming took off 2 bases at V and 1 base at J, with 11 bases between the two ends. CDR3 length: 15 residues. Authors' processing steps: Reference gene primer amplification gave nucleated cell count estimates. Assay: immunoSEQ multiplex PCR; the TCRdb copy retains only in-frame clones and omits some. The D gene and trimming were derived from the DNA, and the V and J assignments and clone size from that table. The repertoire holds some 410,000 clones, approximately 87% seen once, with around 0.91% in the top ten. Participant-given clinical history determined each cohort assignment.

This receptor was obtained from a woman aged 25 to 45 with acute COVID-19. J is TRBJ2-5 and V is TRBV27, with TRBD2 as a possible D gene (5 bases). Sequenced: PBMCs or T cells enriched from blood (not recorded which). CDR3 sequence: CASSLGRGLQETQYF. DNA for the CDR3: TGTGCCAGCAGTTTAGGACGAGGACTCCAAGAGACCCAGTACTTC.